Listed below are T cell receptor beta chains from one sample, sequenced in a study of CXCR3-negative and CXCR3-positive naive CD8 T cells. After re-calling the 5' RACE reads, TCRdb lists one entry per CDR3 protein, DNA absent. This specimen shows 75,000 to 100,000 distinct CDR3 sequences; the ten leading clones hold 0.9% to 1.2%. Sequencing was done on a sample of naive CXCR3+ CD8+ T cells from blood. The origin of the receptors is a human donor in good health. Some clones in this sample may be carry-over from other donors' samples. CDR3s include the opening cysteine and the closing phenylalanine or tryptophan. Fields, in order: CDR3 protein, J gene, CDR3 length, V gene.

CASSSTGQGDLGEQYF,TRBJ2-7,16,TRBV12-3/TRBV12-4
CASSPLAGETYEQYF,TRBJ2-7,15,TRBV28
CATRTPGRSSGNTIYF,TRBJ1-3,16,TRBV28
CSVVVVTGTYEQYF,TRBJ2-7,14,TRBV29-1
CASSFRWGVAADTQYF,TRBJ2-3,16,TRBV28
CAISESGTGEPEQYF,TRBJ2-7,15,TRBV10-3
CSVRSGQEGGYTF,TRBJ1-2,13,TRBV29-1
CATTRQGYGNQPQHF,TRBJ1-5,15,TRBV19
CASSSIQASYSNQPQHF,TRBJ1-5,17,TRBV6-2/TRBV6-3
CASSLPDAYTEAFF,TRBJ1-1,14,TRBV4-2
CASSLGGRTNTDTQYF,TRBJ2-3,16,TRBV11-1
CASSLGLRGNRQFF,TRBJ2-1,14,TRBV7-8
CASSALRDGSYEQYF,TRBJ2-7,15,TRBV5-1
CASSQWTENYEQYF,TRBJ2-7,14,TRBV4-3
CASSRAGNFNEQFF,TRBJ2-1,14,TRBV19
CASSPGLGGGPPYNEQFF,TRBJ2-1,18,TRBV7-2
CASSKGPDQPQHF,TRBJ1-5,13,TRBV5-5
CASSQDAPGSYQETQYF,TRBJ2-5,17,TRBV4-1
CASSRTSGGTTQYF,TRBJ2-5,14,TRBV28
CSVETDTPDEQYF,TRBJ2-7,13,TRBV29-1
CASSQGQGVFMNTEAFF,TRBJ1-1,17,TRBV4-3
CSARDQLAGESYEQYF,TRBJ2-7,16,TRBV20-1
CASSPGLMQYF,TRBJ2-3,11,TRBV12-3/TRBV12-4
CASSSGGASYEQYF,TRBJ2-7,14,TRBV7-7
CASSLRDRGSPTGELFF,TRBJ2-2,17,TRBV7-3
CASLVPDRQISYEQYF,TRBJ2-7,16,TRBV6-9
CARSYAESFNYGYTF,TRBJ1-2,15,TRBV6-5
CASSLIGTGWNNEQFF,TRBJ2-1,16,TRBV5-1
CASSVDSQPDTQYF,TRBJ2-3,14,TRBV25-1
CASSQGNHNEQFF,TRBJ2-1,13,TRBV3-1
CASSQVGSGEQFF,TRBJ2-1,13,TRBV14
CASSPGTGYQETQYF,TRBJ2-5,15,TRBV4-3
CASSSAEGRSYEQYF,TRBJ2-7,15,TRBV12-3/TRBV12-4
CSVEDGSRTDYGYTF,TRBJ1-2,15,TRBV29-1
CASSLWGTGELFF,TRBJ2-2,13,TRBV12-3/TRBV12-4
CSVEDLPGQGAGDTEAFF,TRBJ1-1,18,TRBV29-1
CASSGPGRGGKDEQYF,TRBJ2-7,16,TRBV9
CASSYSSSGSYEQYF,TRBJ2-7,15,TRBV6-6
CASSPEGHANTEAFF,TRBJ1-1,15,TRBV12-3/TRBV12-4
CSVTPGQGVMFF,TRBJ2-2,12,TRBV29-1
CASSSLSGPYERYF,TRBJ2-7,14,TRBV7-3
CATLDRDFSYEQYF,TRBJ2-7,14,TRBV28
CSVEVASGPYGQYF,TRBJ2-7,14,TRBV29-1
CASSPDRVPYEQYF,TRBJ2-7,14,TRBV6-5
CASSPVQVLTGNQPQHF,TRBJ1-5,17,TRBV4-2
CASSQPGQGSYEQYF,TRBJ2-7,15,TRBV4-2